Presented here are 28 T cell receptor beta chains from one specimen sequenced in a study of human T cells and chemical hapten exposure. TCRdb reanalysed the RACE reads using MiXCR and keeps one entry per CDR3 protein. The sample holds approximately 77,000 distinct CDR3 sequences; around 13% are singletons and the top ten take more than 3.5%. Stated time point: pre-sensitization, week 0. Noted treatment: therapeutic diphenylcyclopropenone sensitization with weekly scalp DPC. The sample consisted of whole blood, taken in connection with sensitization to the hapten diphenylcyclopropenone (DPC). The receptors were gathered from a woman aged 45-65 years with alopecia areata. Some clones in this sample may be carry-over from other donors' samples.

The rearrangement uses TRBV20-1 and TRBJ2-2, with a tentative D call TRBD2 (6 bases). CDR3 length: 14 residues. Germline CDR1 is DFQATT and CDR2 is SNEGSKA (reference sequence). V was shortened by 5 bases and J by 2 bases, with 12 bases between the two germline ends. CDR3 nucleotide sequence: TGCAGTGCTCGCGGGACTCTCAACACCGGGGAGCTGTTTTTT. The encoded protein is CSARGTLNTGELFF.

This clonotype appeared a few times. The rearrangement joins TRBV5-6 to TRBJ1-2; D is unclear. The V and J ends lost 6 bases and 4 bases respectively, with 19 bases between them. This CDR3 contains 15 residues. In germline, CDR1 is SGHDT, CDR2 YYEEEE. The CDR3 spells CASNNPGRESYGYTF. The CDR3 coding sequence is TGTGCCAGCAACAACCCCGGCCGGGAATCCTATGGCTACACCTTC.

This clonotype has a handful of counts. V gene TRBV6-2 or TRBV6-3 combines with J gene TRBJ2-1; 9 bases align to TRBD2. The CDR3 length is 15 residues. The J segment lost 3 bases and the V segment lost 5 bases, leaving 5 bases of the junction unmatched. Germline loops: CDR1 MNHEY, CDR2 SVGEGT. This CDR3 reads CASSNGLAIYNEQFF. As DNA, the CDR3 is TGTGCCAGCAGTAACGGACTAGCGATCTACAATGAGCAGTTCTTC.

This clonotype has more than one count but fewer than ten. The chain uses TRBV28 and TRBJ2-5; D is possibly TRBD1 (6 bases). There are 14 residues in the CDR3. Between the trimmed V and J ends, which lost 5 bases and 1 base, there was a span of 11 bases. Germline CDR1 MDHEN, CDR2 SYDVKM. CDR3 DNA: TGTGCCAGCAGTGCCCTAGGGGGCCAAGAGACCCAGTACTTC. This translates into CASSALGGQETQYF.

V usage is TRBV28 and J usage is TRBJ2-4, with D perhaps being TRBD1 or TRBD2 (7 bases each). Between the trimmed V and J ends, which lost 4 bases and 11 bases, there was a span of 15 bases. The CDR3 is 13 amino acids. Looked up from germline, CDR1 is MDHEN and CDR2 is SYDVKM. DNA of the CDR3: TGTGCCAGCAGTTCCCAGGGGGAGGGTCTTCAGTACTTC. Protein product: CASSSQGEGLQYF.

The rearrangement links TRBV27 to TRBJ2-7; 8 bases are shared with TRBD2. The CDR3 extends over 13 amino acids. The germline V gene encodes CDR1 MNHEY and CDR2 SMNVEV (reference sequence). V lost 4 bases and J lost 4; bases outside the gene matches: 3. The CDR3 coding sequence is TGTGCCAGCAGTTCAAGCGGGGGATACGAGCAGTACTTC. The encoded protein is CASSSSGGYEQYF.

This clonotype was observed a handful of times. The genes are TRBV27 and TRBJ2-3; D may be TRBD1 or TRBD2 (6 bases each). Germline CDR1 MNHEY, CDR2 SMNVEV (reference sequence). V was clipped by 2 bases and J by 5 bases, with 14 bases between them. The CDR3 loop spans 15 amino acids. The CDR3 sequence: CASSLAGGGVDTQYF. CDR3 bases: TGTGCCAGCAGTTTAGCCGGGGGCGGGGTAGATACGCAGTATTTT.

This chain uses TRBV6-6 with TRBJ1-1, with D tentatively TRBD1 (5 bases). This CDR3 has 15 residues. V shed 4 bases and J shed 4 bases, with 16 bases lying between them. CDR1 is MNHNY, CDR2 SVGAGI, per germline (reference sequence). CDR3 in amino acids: CASSSNPLGTTEAFF. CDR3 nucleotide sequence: TGTGCCAGCAGTTCCAACCCCCTAGGGACCACTGAAGCTTTCTTT.

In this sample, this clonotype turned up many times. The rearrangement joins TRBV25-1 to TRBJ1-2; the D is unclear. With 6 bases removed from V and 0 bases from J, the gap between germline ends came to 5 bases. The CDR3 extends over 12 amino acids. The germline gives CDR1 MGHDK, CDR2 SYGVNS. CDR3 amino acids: CASRGSNYGYTF. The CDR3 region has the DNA TGTGCCAGCAGGGGTTCTAACTATGGCTACACCTTC.

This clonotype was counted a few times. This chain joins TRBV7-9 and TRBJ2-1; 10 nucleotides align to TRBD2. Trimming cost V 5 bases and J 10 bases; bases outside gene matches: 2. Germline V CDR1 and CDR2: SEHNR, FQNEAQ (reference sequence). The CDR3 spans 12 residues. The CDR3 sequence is CASSISGREQFF. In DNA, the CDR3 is TGTGCCAGCAGCATTAGCGGGAGGGAGCAGTTCTTC.

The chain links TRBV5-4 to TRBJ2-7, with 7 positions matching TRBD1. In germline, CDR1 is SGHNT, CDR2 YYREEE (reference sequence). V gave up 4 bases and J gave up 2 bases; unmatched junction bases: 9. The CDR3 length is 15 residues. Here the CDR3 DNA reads TGTGCCAGCAGCCACATCGGGACAGCGACCTACGAGCAGTACTTC. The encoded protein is CASSHIGTATYEQYF.

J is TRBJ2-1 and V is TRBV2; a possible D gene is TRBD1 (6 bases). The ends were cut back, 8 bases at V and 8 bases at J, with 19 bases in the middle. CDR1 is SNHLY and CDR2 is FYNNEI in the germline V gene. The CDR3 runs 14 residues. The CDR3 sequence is CASRDTGLMDEQFF. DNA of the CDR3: TGTGCCAGCCGGGACACCGGCCTTATGGATGAGCAGTTCTTC.

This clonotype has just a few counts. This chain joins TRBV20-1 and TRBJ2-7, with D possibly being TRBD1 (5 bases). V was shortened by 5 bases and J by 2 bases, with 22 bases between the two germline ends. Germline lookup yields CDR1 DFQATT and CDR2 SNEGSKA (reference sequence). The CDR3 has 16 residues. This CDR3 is CSASARGAVRTYEQYF. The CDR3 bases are TGCAGTGCTTCGGCCCGTGGGGCTGTACGCACCTACGAGCAGTACTTC.

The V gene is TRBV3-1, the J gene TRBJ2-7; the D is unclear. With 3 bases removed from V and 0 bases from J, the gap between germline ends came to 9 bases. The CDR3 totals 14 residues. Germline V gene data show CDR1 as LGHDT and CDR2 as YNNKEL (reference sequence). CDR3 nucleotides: TGTGCCAGCAGCCAGGCGTGGACCTCCTACGAGCAGTACTTC. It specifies CASSQAWTSYEQYF.

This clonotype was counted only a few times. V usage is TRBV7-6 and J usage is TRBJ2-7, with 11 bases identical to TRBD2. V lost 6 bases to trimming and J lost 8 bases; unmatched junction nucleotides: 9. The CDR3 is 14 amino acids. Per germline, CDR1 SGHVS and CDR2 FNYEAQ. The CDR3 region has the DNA TGTGCCAGCAGTTACCTAGCGGGGGGCGATCAGCAGTACTTC. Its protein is CASSYLAGGDQQYF.

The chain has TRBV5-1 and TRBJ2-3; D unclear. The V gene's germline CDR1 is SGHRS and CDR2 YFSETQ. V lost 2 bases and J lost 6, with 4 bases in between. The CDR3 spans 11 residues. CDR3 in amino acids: CASSLLDTQYF. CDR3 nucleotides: TGCGCCAGCAGCTTACTGGATACGCAGTATTTT.

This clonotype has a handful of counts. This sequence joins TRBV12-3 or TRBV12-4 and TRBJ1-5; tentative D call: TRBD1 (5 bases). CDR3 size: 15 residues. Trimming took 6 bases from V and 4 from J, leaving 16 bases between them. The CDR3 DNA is TGTGCCAGCAGCAAGGACACCCTGGGAAATCAGCCCCAGCATTTT. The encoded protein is CASSKDTLGNQPQHF.

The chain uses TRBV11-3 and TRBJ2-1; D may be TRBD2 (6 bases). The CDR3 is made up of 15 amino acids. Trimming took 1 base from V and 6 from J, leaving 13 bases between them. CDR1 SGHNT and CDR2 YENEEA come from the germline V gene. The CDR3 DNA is TGTGCCAGCAGCTTAGGACTAGTGGGGTTCAATGAGCAGTTCTTC. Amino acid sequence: CASSLGLVGFNEQFF.

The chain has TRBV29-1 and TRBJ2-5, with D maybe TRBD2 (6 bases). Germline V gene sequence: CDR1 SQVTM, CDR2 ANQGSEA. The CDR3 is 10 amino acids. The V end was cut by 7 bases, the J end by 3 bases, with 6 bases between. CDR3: CSGGEETQYF. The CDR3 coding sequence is TGCAGCGGGGGGGAAGAGACCCAGTACTTC.

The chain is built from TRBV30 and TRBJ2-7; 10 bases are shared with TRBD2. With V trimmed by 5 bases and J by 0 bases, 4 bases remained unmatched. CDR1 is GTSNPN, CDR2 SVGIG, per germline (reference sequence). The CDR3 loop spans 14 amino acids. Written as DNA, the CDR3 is TGTGCCTGGGAACTAGCGGGGAGCTCCTACGAGCAGTACTTC. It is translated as CAWELAGSSYEQYF.

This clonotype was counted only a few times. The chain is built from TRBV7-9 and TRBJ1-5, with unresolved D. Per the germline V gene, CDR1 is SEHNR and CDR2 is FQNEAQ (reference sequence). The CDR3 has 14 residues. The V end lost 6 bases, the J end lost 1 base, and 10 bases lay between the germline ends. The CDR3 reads CASSGVGSNQPQHF. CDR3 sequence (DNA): TGTGCCAGCAGTGGTGTCGGAAGCAATCAGCCCCAGCATTTT.

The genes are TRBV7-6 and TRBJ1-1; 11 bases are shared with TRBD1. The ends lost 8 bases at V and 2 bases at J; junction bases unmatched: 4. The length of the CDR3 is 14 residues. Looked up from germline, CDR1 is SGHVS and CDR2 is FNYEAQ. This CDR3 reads CASGQGAVNTEAFF. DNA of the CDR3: TGTGCCAGCGGACAGGGGGCGGTAAACACTGAAGCTTTCTTT.

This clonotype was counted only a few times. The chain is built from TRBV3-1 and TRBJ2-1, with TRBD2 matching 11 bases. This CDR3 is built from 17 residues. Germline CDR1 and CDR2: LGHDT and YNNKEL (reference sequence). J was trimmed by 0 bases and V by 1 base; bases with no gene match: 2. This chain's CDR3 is CASSQGLAGTSYNEQFF. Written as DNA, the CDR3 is TGTGCCAGCAGCCAAGGACTAGCGGGAACCTCCTACAATGAGCAGTTCTTC.

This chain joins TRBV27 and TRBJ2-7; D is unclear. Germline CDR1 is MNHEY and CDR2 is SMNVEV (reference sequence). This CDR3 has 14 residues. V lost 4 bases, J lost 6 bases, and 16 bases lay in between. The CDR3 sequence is CASSSFSVAGEQYF. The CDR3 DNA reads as TGTGCCAGCAGTTCCTTTTCCGTGGCTGGCGAGCAGTACTTC.

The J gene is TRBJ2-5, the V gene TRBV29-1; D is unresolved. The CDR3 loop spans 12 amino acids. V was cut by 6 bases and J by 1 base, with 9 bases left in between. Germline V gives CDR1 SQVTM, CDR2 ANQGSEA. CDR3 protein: CSVRVAQETQYF. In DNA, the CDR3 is TGCAGCGTGCGAGTCGCCCAAGAGACCCAGTACTTC.

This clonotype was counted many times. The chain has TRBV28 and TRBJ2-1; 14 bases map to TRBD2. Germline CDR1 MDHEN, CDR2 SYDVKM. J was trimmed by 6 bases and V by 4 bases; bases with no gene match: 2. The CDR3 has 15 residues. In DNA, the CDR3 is TGTGCCAGCAGTTCGGGGACTAGCGGGAGCAATGAGCAGTTCTTC. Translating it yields CASSSGTSGSNEQFF.

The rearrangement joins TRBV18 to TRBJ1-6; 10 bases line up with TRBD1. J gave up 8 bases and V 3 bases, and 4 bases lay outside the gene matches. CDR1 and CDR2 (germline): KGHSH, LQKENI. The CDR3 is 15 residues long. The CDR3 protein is CASSPGTGADSPLHF. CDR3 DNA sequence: TGTGCCAGCTCACCGGGGACAGGGGCGGATTCACCCCTCCACTTT.

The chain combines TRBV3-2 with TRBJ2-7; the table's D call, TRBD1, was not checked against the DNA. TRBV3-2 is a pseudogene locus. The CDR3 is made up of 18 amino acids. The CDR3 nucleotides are TGTGCCAGCAGCCAAGATGGTCGGGTCGGGGCCACCTCCTACGAGCAGTACTTC. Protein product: CASSQDGRVGATSYEQYF.